Shown below are 9 T cell receptor beta chains from a single sample sequenced in a study of T cell clonality in common variable immunodeficiency. Profiling relied on immunoSEQ multiplex PCR, and the TCRdb table lists in-frame clones only, not all of them. The sample yields 50,000 or so clones, without any singletons. The sample comprised peripheral blood mononuclear cells. The source is a person between 18 and 69 years old in good health.

At least ten counts were recorded for this clone. The read ends 3 residues shy of where the CDR3 ends; the end is completed using the germline J gene. The chain carries TRBV5-4 and TRBJ2-1; 7 bases map to TRBD1. This CDR3 region has 16 residues. Trimming at V came to 4 bases and at J to 2 bases, leaving 9 bases not matched to a gene. Germline lookup yields CDR1 SGHNT and CDR2 YYREEE (reference sequence). Incomplete CDR3 DNA: TGTGCCAGCAGCAAGGGCTCGGGACAGACCTACAATGAG. Translated, it gives CASSKGSGQTYNE. The whole CDR3 protein reads CASSKGSGQTYNEQFF. The variable domain in full, with the rest retrieved from reference TRBV5-4 and TRBJ2-1, is ETGVTQSPTHLIKTRGQQVTLRCSSQSGHNTVSWYQQALGQGPQFIFQYYREEENGRGNFPPRFSGLQFPNYSSELNVNALELDDSALYLCASSKGSGQTYNEQFFGPGTRLTVL.

This clone was seen many times. Read sequence stops 3 residues before the CDR3 end, and the germline J gene provides the missing end. This chain uses TRBV7-3 with TRBJ2-1, with 8 positions matching TRBD1. Looked up from germline, CDR1 is SGHTA and CDR2 is FQGTGA. This CDR3 spans 15 amino acids. V gave up 4 bases and J gave up 5 bases; unmatched junction bases: 7. The CDR3 protein is CASSWDRRIHNEQFF. CDR3 DNA (partial): TGTGCCAGCAGCTGGGACAGGAGAATACACAATGAG.

This clone was detected ten times or more. The CDR3 extends 3 residues past the end of the read, so its final part is completed from the germline J gene. V usage is TRBV30 and J usage is TRBJ1-5; a weak D match, TRBD1 (6 bases). The V and J ends lost 0 bases and 0 bases respectively, with 12 bases between them. The CDR3 loop spans 16 amino acids. Germline loops: CDR1 GTSNPN, CDR2 SVGIG (reference sequence). The CDR3 is CAWSVAGANSNQPQHF. CDR3 DNA (partial): TGTGCCTGGAGTGTGGCAGGGGCTAATAGCAATCAGCCC. The full variable domain, rest sourced from reference TRBV30 and TRBJ1-5, is SQTIHQWPATLVQPVGSPLSLECTVEGTSNPNLYWYRQAAGRGLQLLFYSVGIGQISSEVPQNLSASRPQDRQFILSSKKLLLSDSGFYLCAWSVAGANSNQPQHFGDGTRLSIL.

There are many counts of this clone. The part of the CDR3 DNA that was read is TGCAGTGCTAGAACGCCGGTTCTAGCGGGAGCCGCAGATACG. Encoded protein: CSARTPVLAGAADT. The entire CDR3 is CSARTPVLAGAADTQYF. The chain carries TRBV20-1 and TRBJ2-3; 10 bases are a match to TRBD2. The CDR3 end is not reached by the read, which stops 3 residues before it; the germline J gene fills it in. CDR3 length equals 17 residues. V was pared by 2 bases and J by 4 bases, with 12 bases of the junction left unmatched. Germline CDR1 reads DFQATT; CDR2 reads SNEGSKA (reference sequence).

In its sample, this clone was seen many times. Sequencing ends 3 residues short of the CDR3 end; the germline J gene provides the rest. The V gene is TRBV7-3, the J gene TRBJ2-1; 9 positions match TRBD2. The germline CDR1 and CDR2 sequences are SGHTA and FQGTGA. This CDR3 region has 15 residues. Trimming at V came to 0 bases and at J to 7 bases, leaving 4 bases not matched to a gene. The CDR3 protein is CASSLTGGRANEQFF. The sequenced part of the CDR3 DNA is TGTGCCAGCAGCTTAACTGGCGGGAGGGCAAATGAG.

This clone was seen a few times. The CDR3 extends 3 residues past the end of the read, so its final part is completed from the germline J gene. The gene calls are TRBV7-8 and TRBJ1-4; D remains unclear. From germline, CDR1 is SGHVS and CDR2 FQNEAQ. This CDR3 is built from 14 residues. V was cut by 5 bases and J by 7 bases, with 14 bases left in between. The CDR3 region is CASSPYTRGEKLFF. The sequenced part of the CDR3 DNA is TGTGCCAGCAGCCCTTACACTAGAGGTGAAAAA.

This clone was seen many times. Coverage ceases 3 residues before the CDR3 finishes, and the germline J gene fills in the end. V is TRBV19 and J is TRBJ2-2; D gene uncertain. The CDR3 spans 16 residues. Looked up from germline, CDR1 is LNHDA and CDR2 is SQIVND (reference sequence). V lost 4 bases and J 0 bases, leaving 12 bases between the germline ends. This chain's CDR3 is CASSTPRGPNTGELFF. Partial CDR3 DNA: TGTGCCAGTAGTACCCCCCGCGGCCCGAACACCGGGGAG.

With respect to this clone: With the read ending 3 residues before the CDR3 end, the germline J gene is used to fill in that end. The chain links TRBV2 to TRBJ1-2, with D perhaps matching TRBD1 (6 bases). Germline CDR1 reads SNHLY; CDR2 reads FYNNEI. The CDR3 is 13 residues long. The CDR3 bases that were read are TGTGCCAGCAGACAGGGTGCCGGGGCGGCC. It is translated as CASRQGAGAA. The full CDR3 is CASRQGAGAAYTF.

There are many counts of this clone. The read is 3 residues too short to cover the CDR3 end, so that end is filled in from the germline J gene. The chain is built from TRBV4-2 and TRBJ1-4, with 9 bases that match TRBD1. The germline V gene has CDR1 LGHNA and CDR2 YNFKEQ. The junction had 6 bases not matched to a gene; V was cut back by 0 bases and J by 4 bases. The CDR3 spans 17 residues. CDR3 DNA, as far as it was read: TGTGCCAGCAGCCAAGACGCCACGGGACAGGGTAATGAAAAA. Its protein product is CASSQDATGQGNEK. The CDR3 in full is CASSQDATGQGNEKLFF.